The sequence of this TCR beta chain was determined in a study of post-analysis software for immune sequencing data (dated by TCRdb to between 2015 and 2016). With respect to the entire study: Relapsing-remitting, secondary progressive and progressive-relapsing multiple sclerosis were recorded as disease courses, and subtype annotation was lacking for some patients. A subset of samples was prepared in parallel using single-end sample barcoding, then pooled and co-amplified after Illumina adapter ligation. The patient repertoires were compared against approximately ten previously published healthy control repertoires obtained from donors aged about 6 to 27 years. Results and caveats for the whole study, not just this receptor: Normalized Chao1 diversity was significantly lower in multiple sclerosis patients than controls, suggesting substantial peripheral T-cell clonal expansion. Direct clustering with F measure showed strong co-clustering of samples prepared in the same batch, prompting a batch-effect correction. The control group was slightly older than the multiple sclerosis patient group. Significantly higher frequencies in patients than in controls were found for a few TRBV segments, including TRBV5-6, TRBV5-1 and TRBV20-1.

Library preparation was by PCR. The instrument was an Illumina HiSeq 2500. Unique molecular identifiers were incorporated into TCR beta cDNA libraries to reduce PCR and sequencing biases. Per 1 to 10 million input T cells, approximately 500,000 cDNA molecules were obtained, such that each molecule approximated one T cell. Patient libraries were prepared and sequenced with the same protocol used for the earlier healthy control dataset. Within a given batch, samples were prepared together, multiplexed and sequenced on the same HiSeq lane. The authors' analysis ran thus. MIGEC handled the raw barcoded reads, throwing out single-read molecular identifier groups before consensus assembly and CDR3 extraction. Clonotype tables were post-analysed with VDJtools, normalizing diversity by down-sampling all datasets to the smallest sample size. Repertoire overlap clustering matched CDR3 amino acid but not nucleotide sequences to correct batch-related cross-sample contamination. The public reads were run again by TCRdb, first through fastp at Q25 and then through MiXCR, and only productive beta chains were kept. Records with the same CDR3 protein are collapsed into one entry carrying the most frequent genes and DNA. The V and J calls follow TCRdb's processing rather than the paper's. Counted in this sample were hundreds of thousands of distinct CDR3 sequences; roughly three fifths of them appeared once. About 11% of the sample is held by the ten biggest clonotypes.

Including cysteine and phenylalanine, the CDR3 has 13 amino acids. The kept DNA is CDR3 alone, 39 bases in frame from the first base. The trim is 2 bases for V and 6 bases for J, with a gap of 8 bases between the germline ends. The germline V gene (reference sequence) specifies MNHEY as CDR1 and SMNVEV as CDR2. To demonstrate the VDJtools post-analysis software, TCR beta repertoires were profiled from the peripheral blood of about 13 young patients with multiple sclerosis. The multiple sclerosis patients were children and adolescents ranging in age from roughly 6 to 16 years. About this clonotype: Its antigen is unknown. No base quality information exists; no much larger clone differs at one position.

The clonotype comes from a girl aged 2-10 years with multiple sclerosis. This chain is built from TRBV27 and TRBJ1-5; no D gene can be assigned with confidence. Sequencing was done on a sample of blood. The DNA sequence follows: TGTGCCAGCAGTTTAGAGGGTCGTCAGCCCCAGCATTTT. The resulting protein is CASSLEGRQPQHF.